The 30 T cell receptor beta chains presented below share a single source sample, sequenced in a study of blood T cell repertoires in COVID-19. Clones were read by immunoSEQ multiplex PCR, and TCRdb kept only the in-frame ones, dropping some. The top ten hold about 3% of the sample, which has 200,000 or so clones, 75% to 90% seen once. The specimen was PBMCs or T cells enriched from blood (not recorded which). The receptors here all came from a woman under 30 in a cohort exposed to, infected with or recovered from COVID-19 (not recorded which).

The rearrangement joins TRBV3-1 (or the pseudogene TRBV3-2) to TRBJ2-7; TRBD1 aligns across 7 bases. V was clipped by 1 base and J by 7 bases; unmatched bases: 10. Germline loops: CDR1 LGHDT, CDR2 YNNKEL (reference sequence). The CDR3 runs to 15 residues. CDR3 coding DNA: TGTGCCAGCAGCCAAGCGGTGAGGGGGCAGCGGGAGCAGTACTTC. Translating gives CASSQAVRGQREQYF.

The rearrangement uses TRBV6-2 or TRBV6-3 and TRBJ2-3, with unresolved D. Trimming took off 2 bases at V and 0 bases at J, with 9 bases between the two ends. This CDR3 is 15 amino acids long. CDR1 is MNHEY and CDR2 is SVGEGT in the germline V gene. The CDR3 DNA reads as TGTGCCAGCAGTTACGACGACTCTAGCACAGATACGCAGTATTTT. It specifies CASSYDDSSTDTQYF.

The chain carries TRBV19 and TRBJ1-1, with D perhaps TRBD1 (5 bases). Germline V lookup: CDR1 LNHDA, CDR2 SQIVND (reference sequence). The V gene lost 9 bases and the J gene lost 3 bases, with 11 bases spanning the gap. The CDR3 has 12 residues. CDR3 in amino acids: CARNRKDTEAFF. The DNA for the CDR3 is TGTGCCAGAAACAGGAAGGACACTGAAGCTTTCTTT.

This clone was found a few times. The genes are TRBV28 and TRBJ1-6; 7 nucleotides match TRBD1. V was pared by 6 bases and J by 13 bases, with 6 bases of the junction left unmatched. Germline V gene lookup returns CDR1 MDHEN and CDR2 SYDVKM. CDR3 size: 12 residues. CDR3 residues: CASSPPRGPLHF. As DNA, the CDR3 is TGTGCCAGCAGCCCCCCCAGGGGGCCCCTCCACTTT.

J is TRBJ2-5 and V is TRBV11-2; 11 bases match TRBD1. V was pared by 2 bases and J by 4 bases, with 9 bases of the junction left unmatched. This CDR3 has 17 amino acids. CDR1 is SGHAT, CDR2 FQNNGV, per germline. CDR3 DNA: TGTGCCAGCAGCTTACTCCCAGGACAGGGGGCGCGAGAGACCCAGTACTTC. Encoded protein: CASSLLPGQGARETQYF.

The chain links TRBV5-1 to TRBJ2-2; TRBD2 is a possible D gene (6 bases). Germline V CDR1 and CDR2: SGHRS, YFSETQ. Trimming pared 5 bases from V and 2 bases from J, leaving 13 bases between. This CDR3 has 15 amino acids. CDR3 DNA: TGCGCCAGCAGACCCCGGGACTCAAACACCGGGGAGCTGTTTTTT. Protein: CASRPRDSNTGELFF.

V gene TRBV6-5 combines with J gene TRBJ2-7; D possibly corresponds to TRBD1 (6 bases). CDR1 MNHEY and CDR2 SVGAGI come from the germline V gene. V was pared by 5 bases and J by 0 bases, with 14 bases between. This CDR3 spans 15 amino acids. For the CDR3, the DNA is TGTGCCAGCAGTATAGTCCGGGACAACTCCTACGAGCAGTACTTC. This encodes CASSIVRDNSYEQYF.

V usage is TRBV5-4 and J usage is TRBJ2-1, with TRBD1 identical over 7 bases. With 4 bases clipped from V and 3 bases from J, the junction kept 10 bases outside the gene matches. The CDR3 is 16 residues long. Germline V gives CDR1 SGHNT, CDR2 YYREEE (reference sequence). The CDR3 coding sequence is TGTGCCAGCAGCACCAACAGGGGTTCGATCTACAATGAGCAGTTCTTC. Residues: CASSTNRGSIYNEQFF. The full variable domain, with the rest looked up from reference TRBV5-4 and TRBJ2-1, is ETGVTQSPTHLIKTRGQQVTLRCSSQSGHNTVSWYQQALGQGPQFIFQYYREEENGRGNFPPRFSGLQFPNYSSELNVNALELDDSALYLCASSTNRGSIYNEQFFGPGTRLTVL.

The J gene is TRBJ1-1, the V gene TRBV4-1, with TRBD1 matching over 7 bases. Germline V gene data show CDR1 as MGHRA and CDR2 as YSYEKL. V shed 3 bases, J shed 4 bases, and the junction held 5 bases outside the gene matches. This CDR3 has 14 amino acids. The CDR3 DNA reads TGCGCCAGCAGCCACTACAGGGGAGGCACTGAAGCTTTCTTT. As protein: CASSHYRGGTEAFF.

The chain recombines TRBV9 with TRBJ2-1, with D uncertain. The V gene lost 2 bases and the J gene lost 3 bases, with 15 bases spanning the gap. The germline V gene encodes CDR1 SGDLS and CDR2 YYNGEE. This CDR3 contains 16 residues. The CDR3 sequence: CASSVFGEVDYNEQFF. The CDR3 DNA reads TGTGCCAGCAGCGTTTTTGGAGAGGTAGACTACAATGAGCAGTTCTTC.

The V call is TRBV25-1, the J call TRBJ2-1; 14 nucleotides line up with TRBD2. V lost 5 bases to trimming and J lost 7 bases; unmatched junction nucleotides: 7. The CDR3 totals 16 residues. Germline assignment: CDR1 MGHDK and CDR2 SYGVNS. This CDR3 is CASSLLTSGGENEQFF. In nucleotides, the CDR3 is TGTGCCAGCAGTCTCCTGACTAGCGGGGGGGAGAATGAGCAGTTCTTC.

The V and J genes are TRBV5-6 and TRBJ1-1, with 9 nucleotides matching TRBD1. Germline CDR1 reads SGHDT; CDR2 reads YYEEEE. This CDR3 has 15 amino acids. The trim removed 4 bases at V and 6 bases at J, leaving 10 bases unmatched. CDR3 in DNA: TGTGCCAGCAGCCCCCCGGGACAGGGTGGCCCTGAAGCTTTCTTT. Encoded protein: CASSPPGQGGPEAFF.

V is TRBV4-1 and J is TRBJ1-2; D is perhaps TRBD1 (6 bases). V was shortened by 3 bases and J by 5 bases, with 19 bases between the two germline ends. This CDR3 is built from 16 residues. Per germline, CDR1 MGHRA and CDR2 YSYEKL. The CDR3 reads CASSQRGGTGRYGYTF. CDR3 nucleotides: TGCGCCAGCAGCCAGCGGGGGGGCACAGGGCGTTATGGCTACACCTTC.

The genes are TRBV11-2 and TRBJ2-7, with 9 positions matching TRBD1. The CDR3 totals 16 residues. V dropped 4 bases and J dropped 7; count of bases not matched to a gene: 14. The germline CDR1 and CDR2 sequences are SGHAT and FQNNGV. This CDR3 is CASSYSTGGGGYEQYF. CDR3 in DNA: TGTGCCAGCAGCTACTCTACAGGGGGCGGTGGCTATGAGCAGTACTTC. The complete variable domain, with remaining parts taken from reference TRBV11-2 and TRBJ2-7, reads EAGVAQSPRYKIIEKRQSVAFWCNPISGHATLYWYQQILGQGPKLLIQFQNNGVVDDSQLPKDRFSAERLKGVDSTLKIQPAKLEDSAVYLCASSYSTGGGGYEQYFGPGTRLTVT.

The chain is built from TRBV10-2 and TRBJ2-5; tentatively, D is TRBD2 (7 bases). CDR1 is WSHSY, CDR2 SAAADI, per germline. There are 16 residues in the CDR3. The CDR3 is CAAMGAAGDGRETQYF. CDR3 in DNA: TGCGCAGCCATGGGGGCCGCGGGGGATGGGCGAGAGACCCAGTACTTC.

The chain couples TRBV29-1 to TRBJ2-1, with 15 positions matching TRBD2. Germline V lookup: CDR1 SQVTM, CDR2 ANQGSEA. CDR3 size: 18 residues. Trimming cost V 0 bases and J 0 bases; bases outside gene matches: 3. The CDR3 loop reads CSVEDGTSGRNSYNEQFF. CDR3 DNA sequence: TGCAGCGTTGAAGACGGGACTAGCGGGAGGAACTCCTACAATGAGCAGTTCTTC.

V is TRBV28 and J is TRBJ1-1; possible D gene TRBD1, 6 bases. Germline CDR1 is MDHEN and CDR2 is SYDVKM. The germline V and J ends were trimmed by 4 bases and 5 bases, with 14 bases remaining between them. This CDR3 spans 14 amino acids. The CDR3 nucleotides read TGTGCCAGCAGTTCGCAGGGGAGAAGTACTGAAGCTTTCTTT. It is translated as CASSSQGRSTEAFF.

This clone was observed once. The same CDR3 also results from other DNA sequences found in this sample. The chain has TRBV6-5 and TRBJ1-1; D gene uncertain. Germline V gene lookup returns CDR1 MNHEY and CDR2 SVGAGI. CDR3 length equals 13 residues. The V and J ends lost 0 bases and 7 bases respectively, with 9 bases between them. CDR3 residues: CASSYSRQSEAFF. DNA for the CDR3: TGTGCCAGCAGTTACTCACGACAAAGTGAAGCTTTCTTT.

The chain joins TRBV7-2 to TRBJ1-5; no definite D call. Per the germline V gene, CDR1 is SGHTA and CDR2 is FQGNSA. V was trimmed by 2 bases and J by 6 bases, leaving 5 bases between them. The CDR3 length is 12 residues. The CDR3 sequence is CASSLTRQPQHF. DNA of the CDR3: TGTGCCAGCAGCTTAACTCGTCAGCCCCAGCATTTT.

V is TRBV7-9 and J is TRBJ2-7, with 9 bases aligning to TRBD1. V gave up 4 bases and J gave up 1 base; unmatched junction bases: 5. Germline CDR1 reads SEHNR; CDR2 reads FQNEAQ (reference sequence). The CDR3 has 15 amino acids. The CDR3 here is CASSSAGQGSYEQYF. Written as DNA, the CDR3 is TGTGCCAGCAGCTCCGCGGGACAGGGTTCCTACGAGCAGTACTTC.

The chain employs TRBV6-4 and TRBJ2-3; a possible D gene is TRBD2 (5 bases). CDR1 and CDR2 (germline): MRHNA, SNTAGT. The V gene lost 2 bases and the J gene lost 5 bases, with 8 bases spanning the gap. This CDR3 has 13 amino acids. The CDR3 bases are TGTGCCAGCAGTGACAGGGAGCAAGATACGCAGTATTTT. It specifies CASSDREQDTQYF.

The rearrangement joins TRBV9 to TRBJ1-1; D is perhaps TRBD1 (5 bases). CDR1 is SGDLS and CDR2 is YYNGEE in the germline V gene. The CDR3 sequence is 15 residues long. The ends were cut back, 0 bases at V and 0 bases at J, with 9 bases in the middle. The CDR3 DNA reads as TGTGCCAGCAGCGTAGGGGGCAGCCTGAACACTGAAGCTTTCTTT. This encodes CASSVGGSLNTEAFF.

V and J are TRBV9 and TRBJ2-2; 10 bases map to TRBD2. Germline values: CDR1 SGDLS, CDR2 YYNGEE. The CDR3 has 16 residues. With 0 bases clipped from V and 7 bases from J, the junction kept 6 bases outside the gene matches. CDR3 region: CASSVASSGRIGELFF. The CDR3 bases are TGTGCCAGCAGCGTAGCGTCTAGCGGGAGAATCGGGGAGCTGTTTTTT.

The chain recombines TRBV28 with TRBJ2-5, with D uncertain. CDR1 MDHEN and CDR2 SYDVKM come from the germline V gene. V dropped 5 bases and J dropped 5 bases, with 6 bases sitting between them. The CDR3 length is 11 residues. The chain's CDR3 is CASSPRETQYF. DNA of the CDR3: TGTGCCAGCAGTCCCAGGGAGACCCAGTACTTC.

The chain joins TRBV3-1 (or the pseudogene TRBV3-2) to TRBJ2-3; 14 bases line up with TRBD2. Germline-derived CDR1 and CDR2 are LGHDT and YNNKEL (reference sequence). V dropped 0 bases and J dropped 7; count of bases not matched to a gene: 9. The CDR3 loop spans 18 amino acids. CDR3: CASSQDLATSGRANTQYF. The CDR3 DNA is TGTGCCAGCAGCCAAGATCTGGCGACTAGCGGGAGGGCAAATACGCAGTATTTT.

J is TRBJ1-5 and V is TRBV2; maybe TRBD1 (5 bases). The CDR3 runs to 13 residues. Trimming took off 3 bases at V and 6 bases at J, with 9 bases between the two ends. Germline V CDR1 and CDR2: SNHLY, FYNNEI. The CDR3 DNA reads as TGTGCCAGCAGTGACCTAGGGGTTCAGCCCCAGCATTTT. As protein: CASSDLGVQPQHF.

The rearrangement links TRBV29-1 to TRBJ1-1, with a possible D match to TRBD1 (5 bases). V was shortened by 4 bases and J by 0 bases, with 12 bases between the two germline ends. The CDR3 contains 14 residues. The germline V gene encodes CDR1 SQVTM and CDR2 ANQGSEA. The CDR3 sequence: CSVARDGVNTEAFF. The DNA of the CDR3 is TGCAGCGTTGCCAGGGATGGGGTGAACACTGAAGCTTTCTTT.

DNA for the CDR3: TGTGCCAGCAGCCCATCAGGGGACAAGACCTTAGGGGAGCAGTACTTC. Amino acids: CASSPSGDKTLGEQYF. This chain connects TRBV28 to TRBJ2-7; a possible D gene is TRBD1 (6 bases). This CDR3 is 16 amino acids long. Germline values: CDR1 MDHEN, CDR2 SYDVKM. Trimming pared 6 bases from V and 7 bases from J, leaving 25 bases between.

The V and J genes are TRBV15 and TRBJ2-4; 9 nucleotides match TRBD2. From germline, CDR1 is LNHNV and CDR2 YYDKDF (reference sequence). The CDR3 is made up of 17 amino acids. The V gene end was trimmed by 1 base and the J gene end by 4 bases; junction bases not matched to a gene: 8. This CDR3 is CATSRAAGGHLKNIQYF. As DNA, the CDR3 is TGTGCCACCAGCAGAGCGGCGGGGGGGCATCTTAAAAACATTCAGTACTTC.

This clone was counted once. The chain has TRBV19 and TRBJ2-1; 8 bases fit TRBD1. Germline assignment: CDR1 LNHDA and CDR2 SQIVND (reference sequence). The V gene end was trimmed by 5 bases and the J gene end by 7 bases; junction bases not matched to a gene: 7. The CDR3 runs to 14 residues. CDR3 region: CASSPRDRNNEQFF. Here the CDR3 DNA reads TGTGCCAGTAGTCCCCGGGACAGGAATAATGAGCAGTTCTTC.